Reported below is one T cell receptor (beta chain). This clonotype appeared many times. No antigen is known for it. No much larger clone exists at a distance of one base, and base qualities are not known. A patient counted as having stable Graves' hyperthyroidism if no progression to ophthalmopathy occurred over 18 months of follow-up. Hyperthyroidism patients were newly diagnosed, had a disease duration of under 2 months, and were aged 18 to 65 years. Patients with uncontrolled infections, other autoimmune diseases, pregnancy or lactation were excluded. Diagnoses were based on clinical symptoms, serum thyroxine and TRAb, thyroid ultrasound and orbital computed tomography. PBMCs were separated from about 10 ml of fresh peripheral blood using Ficoll-Paque density gradient centrifugation. Total RNA was extracted with Trizol reagent, and quality was checked on an Agilent 2100 Bioanalyzer. The sample belongs to a study of T cells in Graves' hyperthyroidism and ophthalmopathy (dated by TCRdb to the late 2010s). The study in broad terms: Peripheral blood was sampled at the time of initial diagnosis, prior to any treatment. A discovery cohort of about a hundred patients, 43 with Graves' ophthalmopathy and more than 55 with stable Graves' hyperthyroidism, was used to find distinguishing TCR V-J signatures. Prospective prediction of ophthalmopathy was tested in an independent validation cohort of fewer than 20 hyperthyroidism patients and some 17 patients who later progressed to ophthalmopathy. The approximately 98 discovery patients were randomly divided into training and test sets at a 7:3 ratio. In several Graves' hyperthyroidism patients, the study also compared T-cell repertoires from thyroid tissue with T-cell repertoires from blood. After blood sampling, hyperthyroidism patients were treated with methimazole at a starting dose of 30 mg daily, and ophthalmopathy patients were treated with high-dose intravenous methylprednisolone. According to the paper, TCR Vbeta CDR3 sequencing was carried out on about 140 peripheral blood samples, which came from approximately 41 ophthalmopathy, around 75 hyperthyroidism and 17 progressor patients.

Taken from the germline V gene, the CDR1 and CDR2 loops are KGHDR and SFDVKD. V gives up 3 bases and J gives up 7 bases, and the segment between their germline ends measures 9 bases. Counted from cysteine to phenylalanine, this CDR3 has 13 amino acids. The only DNA kept is the CDR3, 39 bases in frame from the first base. Points the paper makes about the study in general: Most expanded thyroid clonotypes (frequency above 0.001) were also detected in blood, suggesting blood repertoires may reflect thyroid immune responses. In validation, progression to ophthalmopathy was predicted by the model with around 70% sensitivity and approximately 78% specificity, a median of approximately 7.1 months before onset. A 13 V-J signature model separated ophthalmopathy from stable hyperthyroidism, with over 85% sensitivity and 81.08% specificity in cross-validation and 80%/75% in testing. No statistical method was used to fix the sample size in advance, and group allocation was not hidden from the investigators.

The TCR beta CDR3 regions were amplified from RNA transcripts. For the first round of RT-PCR on the TCR CDR3, the HTBI primer set was used together with the Qiagen OneStep RT-PCR kit. The libraries were constructed in a second round of multiplex PCR and then size-selected and purified. Sequencing of the libraries was done on an Illumina HiSeq2000 using paired-end 100 bp reads. Per the authors' processing: Raw data were processed with SOAPnuke, discarding reads with adapters, uncalled bases, mean Phred below 15, or no exact constant-primer or identifier match. High-quality paired reads were merged with COPE v1.2.5, and unique nucleotide sequences were defined as clonotypes. Clonotypes were aligned to IMGT TRBV, TRBD and TRBJ reference segments using MiTCR v1.1. The analysis included only V-J combinations with a frequency above 0.0001, which together covered approximately 99% of the repertoires. A TCS score was defined as the ratio between F50 (clonal expansion) and ExV (chaos), using BLOSUM62-based TCRdist between CDR3 peptides within each V-J. Welch's t-statistics and random forest reduced fewer than 600 V-J features to 13, which were used in a naive Bayes classifier (R e1071). The raw public reads went through TCRdb reprocessing: fastp at Q25, MiXCR clone calling, in-frame beta chains kept. Each CDR3 protein appears once, grouped with its most common genes and DNA. TCRdb's processing, not the study's, gives the V and J calls here. In this sample the table shows approximately 380,000 distinct CDR3 sequences, about 20% of which occur a single time. The ten largest account for about 3.5% of the sample.

This TCR came from a woman aged 18-29 years with Graves' hyperthyroidism. In this chain, TRBV24-1 is recombined with TRBJ1-5; a weak D assignment points to TRBD1 (5 bases agree). The sequencing sample was made of blood. CDR3 protein: CATSDRRGQPQHF. The sequenced DNA is TGTGCCACCAGTGATCGCCGGGGGCAGCCCCAGCATTTT.